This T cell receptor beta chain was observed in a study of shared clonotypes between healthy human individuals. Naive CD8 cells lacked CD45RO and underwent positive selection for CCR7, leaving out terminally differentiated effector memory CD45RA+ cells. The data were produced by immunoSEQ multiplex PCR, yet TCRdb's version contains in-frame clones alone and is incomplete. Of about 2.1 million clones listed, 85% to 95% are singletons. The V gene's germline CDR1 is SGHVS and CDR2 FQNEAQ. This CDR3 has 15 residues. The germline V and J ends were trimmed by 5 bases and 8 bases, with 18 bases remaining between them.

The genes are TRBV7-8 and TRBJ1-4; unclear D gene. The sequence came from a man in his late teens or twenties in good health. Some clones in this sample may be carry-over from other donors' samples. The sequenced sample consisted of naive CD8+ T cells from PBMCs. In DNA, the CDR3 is TGTGCCAGCAGCCCAGATCTTAGAAACGGAGAAAAACTGTTTTTT. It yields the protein CASSPDLRNGEKLFF.